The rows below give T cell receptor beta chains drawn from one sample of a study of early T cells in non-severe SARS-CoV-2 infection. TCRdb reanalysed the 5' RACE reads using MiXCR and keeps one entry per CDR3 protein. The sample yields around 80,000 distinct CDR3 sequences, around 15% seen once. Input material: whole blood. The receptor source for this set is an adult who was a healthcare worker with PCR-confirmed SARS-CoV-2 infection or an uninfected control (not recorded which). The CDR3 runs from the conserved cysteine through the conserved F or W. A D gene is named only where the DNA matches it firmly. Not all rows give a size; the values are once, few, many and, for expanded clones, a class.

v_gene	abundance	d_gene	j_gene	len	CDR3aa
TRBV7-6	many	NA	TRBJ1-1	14	CASSLQALNTEAFF
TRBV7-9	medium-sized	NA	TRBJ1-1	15	CASSSNRDRYTEAFF
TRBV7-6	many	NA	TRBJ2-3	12	CASSSYADTQYF
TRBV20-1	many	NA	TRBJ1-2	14	CSASHTAGAYGYTF
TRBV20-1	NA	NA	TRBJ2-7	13	CSAQTGASYEQYF
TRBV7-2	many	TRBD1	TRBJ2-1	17	CASSLGGWDRAYNEQFF
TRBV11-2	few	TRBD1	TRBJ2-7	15	CASRGLTGLYSEQYF
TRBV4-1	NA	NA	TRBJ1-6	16	CASRPQGHSYNSPLHF
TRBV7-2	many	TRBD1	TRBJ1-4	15	CASSSQGAIGEKLFF
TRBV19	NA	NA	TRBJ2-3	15	CASGKQDLATDTQYF
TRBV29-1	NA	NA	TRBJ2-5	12	CSTIPRGETQYF
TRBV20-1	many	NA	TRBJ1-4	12	CSAHWGQEKLFF
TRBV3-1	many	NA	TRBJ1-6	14	CASSQGTGNSPLHF